This T cell receptor beta chain was sequenced for a study of shared clonotypes between healthy human individuals (dated by TCRdb to between 2020 and 2021). Broadly, across the study: A couple of women and a few men aged 18 to 49 years were included in the cohort. For each donor, CD4 naive and CD4 memory were each given three plates, CD8 naive was given two plates, and CD8 memory was given one plate. Blood TCR repertoires of a handful of healthy adults were deeply sequenced to estimate repertoire size and the extent of clonotype sharing between individuals. To increase sequencing depth and limit assay-specific biases, different laboratories used diverse techniques to prepare libraries and sequence TCR repertoires. Between about 0.8 and 8.9 billion PBMCs per donor were obtained by leukapheresis.

Healthy HIV-negative adults with no recently reported acute infections or vaccinations were included as donors. Every donor was a Caucasian adult living in Nashville, Tennessee, USA. Magnetic negative selection was used to enrich CD4+ T cells, after which naive cells were positively selected on CD45RA and the negative fraction became the memory subset. Blood was collected by leukapheresis, and PBMCs were isolated by Ficoll-Histopaque density gradient centrifugation and then cryopreserved in liquid nitrogen vapor phase. Analytical flow cytometry was used to check the purity and quantity of each magnetically sorted T cell population. Genomic DNA was isolated from every sorted fraction and measured by UV absorbance on a Nanodrop 2000c. As for this clone: What this receptor recognizes is not known. Per-base qualities were not stored, and no clone one base away is much larger.

Measured from the cysteine to the phenylalanine, the CDR3 is 11 residues long. Of all the DNA, just the CDR3 is kept, 33 bases in frame from base 1. From a lookup of the germline V gene (reference sequence), CDR1 and CDR2 are MNHEY and SMNVEV. The germline ends are 5 bases apart after V is trimmed by 3 bases and J by 8 bases. Using the deep immunoSEQ assay, TCR CDR3 regions were amplified from genomic DNA by multiplex PCR. Extracted genomic DNA from each cell subset was distributed evenly across all wells of several immunoSEQ 96-well plates, and each plate was treated as a replicate. Each replicate PCR for sorted subsets received around 210 ng genomic DNA, equal to roughly 29,000 T cell genomes. Purified libraries were quantified with a Qubit 3.0 fluorometer, sized on a Bioanalyzer 2100, and re-quantified with the KAPA Library Quantification kit. A separate single-read 150-cycle Illumina NextSeq 550 flow cell was used to sequence each immunoSEQ 96-well plate. Per the original workflow: The immunoSEQ output contained only junctional sequences without quality scores, so filtering could not match that applied to full-length reads. To assign V/J genes and CDR3, sequences were annotated against IMGT germline references using PyIR, a Python wrapper for IgBLAST v1.9. Any read was removed if the V/J assignment was weak (E-value above 1e-6), the CDR3 was missing, or the read contained stop codons, out-of-frame junctions, or ambiguous translated residues. V3J clonotypes were defined as sequences sharing an identical inferred V gene, J gene, and CDR3 amino acid sequence. The percentage overlap between two repertoires was calculated by dividing the number of shared unique clonotypes by the size of the smaller repertoire. Three approaches were used to assess repertoire richness: RTK rarefaction, the Chao1 estimator, and Recon v2.1 estimates of unobserved clonotypes. OLGA was used to compute generation probabilities for all TCRbeta clonotypes that the gDNA method yielded from several donors. TCRdb mirrors the immuneACCESS table, restricted to in-frame sequences. Some clones are absent from its copies; in checked studies, under half trace to an unresolved V gene, and the reason for the others is unknown. The V and J calls and clone size were taken over from that table, and D and trimming were inferred from the DNA. This sample lists over a million clones; around 78% were detected once. The ten largest clonotypes hold 0.5% to 0.6% of the sample.

Results and caveats for the whole study, not just this receptor: Sharing across four donors was observed for about 4.8% of naive CD4, 3% to 3.5% of naive CD8, over 2% of memory CD4, and roughly 0.43% of memory CD8 clonotypes. Clonotypes shared by all four sorted-subset donors showed higher generation probabilities than non-shared clonotypes. Only blood was sampled, and tissue TCR repertoires likely differ from those in blood. Based on pairwise subsampling, the degree of clonotype sharing among donors was expected to be affected by sequencing depth. Estimated clonotype richness was generally larger for naive than for memory subsets. The genetic and exposure-history diversity represented was limited by the small number of donors. Rarefaction of sorted-subset datasets indicated incomplete sequencing despite the large sequencing depth.

The clonotype originates from a man between 18 and 29 years old in good health. Some clones in this sample may be carry-over from other donors' samples. The rearranged segments are TRBV27 and TRBJ2-1; confidence is insufficient to name the D gene. Source material: memory CD4+ T cells from PBMCs. The cell subset or site label here, explained by the study, means: CD45RA-negative fraction. The CDR3 protein: CASSFRYEQFF. Here is the DNA: TGTGCCAGCAGTTTTAGATATGAGCAGTTCTTC.